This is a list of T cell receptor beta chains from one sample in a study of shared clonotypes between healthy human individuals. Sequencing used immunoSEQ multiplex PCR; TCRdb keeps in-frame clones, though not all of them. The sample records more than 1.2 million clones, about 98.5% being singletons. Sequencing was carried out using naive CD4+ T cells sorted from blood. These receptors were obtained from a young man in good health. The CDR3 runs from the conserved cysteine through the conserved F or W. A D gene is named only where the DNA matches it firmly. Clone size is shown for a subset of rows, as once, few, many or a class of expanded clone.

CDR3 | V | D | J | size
CASSYLGTSGYTF | TRBV6-5 | - | TRBJ1-2 | -
CSVEKGQGTRGYTF | TRBV29-1 | TRBD1 | TRBJ1-2 | -
CATTPREGTTQPQHF | TRBV10-3 | - | TRBJ1-5 | -
CASSFGAGGSEQYF | TRBV27 | TRBD2 | TRBJ2-7 | -
CASSLRQGTGNTIYF | TRBV5-6 | TRBD1 | TRBJ1-3 | -
CASGTAQETQYF | TRBV6-1 | TRBD1 | TRBJ2-5 | -
CASSLDGRATDTQYF | TRBV7-9 | TRBD2 | TRBJ2-3 | -
CASSLVQDNQPQHF | TRBV7-6 | - | TRBJ1-5 | -
CSTIGLAGGGETQYF | TRBV29-1 | TRBD2 | TRBJ2-5 | -
CASSVRGVPDEQFF | TRBV5-1 | - | TRBJ2-1 | -
CASSRFASSGVGEQYF | TRBV4-3 | - | TRBJ2-7 | once
CASSQTLSPAETQYF | TRBV4-3 | - | TRBJ2-5 | -
CASSQERRAFGPGRGYTF | TRBV4-1 | - | TRBJ1-2 | -
CARSLEGTGGQPQHF | TRBV5-3 | TRBD1 | TRBJ1-5 | -
CASSVSVAGNTGELFF | TRBV9 | TRBD2 | TRBJ2-2 | -
CASSPIDLAPAAEQFF | TRBV18 | - | TRBJ2-1 | -
CASSLTGVETQYF | TRBV13 | TRBD1 | TRBJ2-5 | -
CASTDWTSGKETQYF | TRBV19 | TRBD2 | TRBJ2-5 | -
CASSSGQSTDTQYF | TRBV7-3 | TRBD1 | TRBJ2-3 | few
CSVVGHQETQYF | TRBV29-1 | - | TRBJ2-5 | -
CSAIGGGRYF | TRBV20-1 | - | TRBJ2-7 | -
CASSSGTDEAFF | TRBV19 | TRBD1 | TRBJ1-1 | -
CASSLMGGRERDEQFF | TRBV7-9 | TRBD2 | TRBJ2-1 | -
CASSMWDSYEQYF | TRBV19 | TRBD1 | TRBJ2-7 | -
CASSQQLTQPQHF | TRBV4-1 | - | TRBJ1-5 | -
CASSSQGSADTQYF | TRBV5-4 | - | TRBJ2-3 | -
CASSLAWGQPQHF | TRBV7-9 | - | TRBJ1-5 | once